This record looks at one T cell receptor (beta chain) sequence and its context. These data originate in a study of blood T cells in healthy people across ages. This CDR3 comprises 16 residues. Germline V gives CDR1 DFQATT, CDR2 SNEGSKA (reference sequence). Trimming took off 0 bases at V and 2 bases at J, with 16 bases between the two ends. Sample-barcoded 5' priming and a J-beta primer mix drove a second PCR of roughly 6 to 12 cycles. Through a template-switch adaptor with 12 random nucleotides, each cDNA molecule received a tag. TCRdb re-derived calls from the 5' RACE reads in MiXCR, one entry per CDR3 protein. Of about 590,000 distinct CDR3 sequences detected, about 30% appear once; the ten largest clones hold approximately 14%. No fewer than 7 million PBMCs went into each sample.

The sequenced material came from blood. The J gene is TRBJ1-1, the V gene TRBV20-1; no firm D call. This clonotype was sampled from a woman aged 80 or older in good health. In DNA, the CDR3 is TGCAGTGCTAGAGATCCCCACGGAGTAATAAACACTGAAGCTTTCTTT. Amino acids: CSARDPHGVINTEAFF.